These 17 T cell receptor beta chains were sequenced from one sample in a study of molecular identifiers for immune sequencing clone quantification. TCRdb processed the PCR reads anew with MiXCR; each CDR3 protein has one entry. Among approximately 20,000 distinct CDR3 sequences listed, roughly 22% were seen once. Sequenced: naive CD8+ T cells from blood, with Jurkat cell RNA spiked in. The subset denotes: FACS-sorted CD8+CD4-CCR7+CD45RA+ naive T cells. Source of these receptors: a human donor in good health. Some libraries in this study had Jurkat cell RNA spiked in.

The CDR3 nucleotides are TGCGCCAGCAGCCAAGATTCTGGAACCGGGGAGCTGTTTTTT. Amino acids: CASSQDSGTGELFF. The chain links TRBV4-3 to TRBJ2-2; D call uncertain. This CDR3 spans 14 amino acids. V lost 0 bases, J lost 5 bases, and 7 bases lay in between. Germline V gene sequence: CDR1 LGHNA, CDR2 YSLEER.

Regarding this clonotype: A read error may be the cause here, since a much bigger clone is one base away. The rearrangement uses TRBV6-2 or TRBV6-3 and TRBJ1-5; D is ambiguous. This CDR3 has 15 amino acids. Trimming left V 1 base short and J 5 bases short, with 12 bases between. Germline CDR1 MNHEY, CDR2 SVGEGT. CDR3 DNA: TGTGCCAGCAGTTACTTAGGCAGACGAGATCAGCCCCAGCATTTT. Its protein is CASSYLGRRDQPQHF.

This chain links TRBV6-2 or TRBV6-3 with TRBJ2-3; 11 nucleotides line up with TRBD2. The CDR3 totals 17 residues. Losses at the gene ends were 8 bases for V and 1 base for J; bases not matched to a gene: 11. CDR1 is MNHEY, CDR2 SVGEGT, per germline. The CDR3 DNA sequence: TGTGCCAGCGAGGGACTAGCGGAAATAGCTGGCACAGATACGCAGTATTTT. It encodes CASEGLAEIAGTDTQYF.

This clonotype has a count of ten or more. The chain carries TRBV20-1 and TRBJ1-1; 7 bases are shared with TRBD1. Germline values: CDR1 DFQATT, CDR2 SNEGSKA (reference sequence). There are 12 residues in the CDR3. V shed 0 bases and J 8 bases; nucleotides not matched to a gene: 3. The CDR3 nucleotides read TGCAGTGCTAGAGATGGGGACAGCGAAGCTTTCTTT. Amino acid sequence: CSARDGDSEAFF.

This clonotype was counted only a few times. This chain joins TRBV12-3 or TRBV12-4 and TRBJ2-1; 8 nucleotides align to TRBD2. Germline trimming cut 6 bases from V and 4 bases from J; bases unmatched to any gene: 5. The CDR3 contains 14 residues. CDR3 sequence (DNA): TGTGCCAGCAGATTTAGCGGGAAGTACAATGAGCAGTTCTTC. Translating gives CASRFSGKYNEQFF.

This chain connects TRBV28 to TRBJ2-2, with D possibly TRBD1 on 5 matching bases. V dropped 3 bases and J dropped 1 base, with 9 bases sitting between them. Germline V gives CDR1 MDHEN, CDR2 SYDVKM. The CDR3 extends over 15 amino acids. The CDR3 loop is CASSFAGMNTGELFF. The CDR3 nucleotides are TGTGCCAGCAGTTTCGCAGGGATGAACACCGGGGAGCTGTTTTTT.

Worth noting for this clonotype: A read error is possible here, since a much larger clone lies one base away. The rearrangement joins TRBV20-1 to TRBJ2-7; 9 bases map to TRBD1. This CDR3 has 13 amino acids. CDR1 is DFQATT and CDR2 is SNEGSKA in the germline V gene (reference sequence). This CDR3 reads CSARDPTGGEQHF. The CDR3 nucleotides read TGCAGTGCTAGAGATCCTACAGGGGGCGAGCAGCACTTC.

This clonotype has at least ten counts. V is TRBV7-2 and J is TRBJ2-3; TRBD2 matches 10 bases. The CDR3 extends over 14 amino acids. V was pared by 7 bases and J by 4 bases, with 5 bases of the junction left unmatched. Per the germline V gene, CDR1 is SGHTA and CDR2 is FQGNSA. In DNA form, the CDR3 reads TGTGCCAGCAATCTAGCGGGAGTAGCAGATACGCAGTATTTT. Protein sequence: CASNLAGVADTQYF.

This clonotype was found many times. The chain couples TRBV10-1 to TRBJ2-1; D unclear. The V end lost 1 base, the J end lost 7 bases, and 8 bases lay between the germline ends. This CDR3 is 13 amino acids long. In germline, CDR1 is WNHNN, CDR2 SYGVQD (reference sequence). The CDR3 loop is CASSEFRANEQFF. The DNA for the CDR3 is TGCGCCAGCAGTGAGTTCCGAGCGAATGAGCAGTTCTTC.

The CDR3 is CARSKGLPEYF. DNA for the CDR3: TGTGCCAGAAGCAAAGGACTGCCTGAGTACTTC. The chain joins TRBV5-3 to TRBJ2-4; a possible D gene is TRBD2 (5 bases). Being an ORF, TRBV5-3 has a function that is uncertain. V shed 4 bases and J shed 14 bases, with 13 bases lying between them. The CDR3 length is 11 residues.

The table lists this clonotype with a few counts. As DNA, the CDR3 is TGCACCAGCAGCCCCGGCGGGGAGACCCAGTACTTC. Translating gives CTSSPGGETQYF. The chain uses TRBV1 and TRBJ2-5; the D segment call TRBD2 is taken from the table without a DNA check. TRBV1 is marked as a pseudogene. The CDR3 contains 12 residues.

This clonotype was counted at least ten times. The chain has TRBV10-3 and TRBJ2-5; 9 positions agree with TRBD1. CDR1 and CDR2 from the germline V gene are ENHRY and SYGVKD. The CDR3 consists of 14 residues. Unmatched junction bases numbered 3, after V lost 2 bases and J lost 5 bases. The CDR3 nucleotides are TGTGCCATCAGTGAGAGGACAGGGGTCGAGACCCAGTACTTC. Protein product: CAISERTGVETQYF.

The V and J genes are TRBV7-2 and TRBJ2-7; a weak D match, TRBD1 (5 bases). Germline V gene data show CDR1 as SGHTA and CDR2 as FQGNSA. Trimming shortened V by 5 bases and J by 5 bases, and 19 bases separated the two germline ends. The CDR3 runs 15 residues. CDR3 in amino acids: CASSPERTRSDEQYF. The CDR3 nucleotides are TGTGCCAGCAGCCCGGAACGGACACGGTCGGACGAGCAGTACTTC.

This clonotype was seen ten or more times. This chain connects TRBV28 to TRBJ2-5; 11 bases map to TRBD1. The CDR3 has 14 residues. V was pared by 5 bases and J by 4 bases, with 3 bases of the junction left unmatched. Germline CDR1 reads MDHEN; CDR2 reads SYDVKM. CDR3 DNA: TGTGCCAGCAGTCCCGGGACAGGGGGAGAGACCCAGTACTTC. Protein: CASSPGTGGETQYF.

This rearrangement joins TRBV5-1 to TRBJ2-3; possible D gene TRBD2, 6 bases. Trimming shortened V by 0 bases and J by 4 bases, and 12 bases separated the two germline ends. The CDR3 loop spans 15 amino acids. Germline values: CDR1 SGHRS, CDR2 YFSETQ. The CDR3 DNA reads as TGCGCCAGCAGCTTGGTGGGGCGGGAATCAGATACGCAGTATTTT. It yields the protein CASSLVGRESDTQYF.

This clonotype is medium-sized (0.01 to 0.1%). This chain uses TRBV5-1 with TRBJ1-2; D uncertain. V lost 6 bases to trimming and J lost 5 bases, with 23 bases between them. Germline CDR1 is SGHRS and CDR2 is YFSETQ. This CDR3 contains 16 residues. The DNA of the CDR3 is TGCGCCAGCACCAAAAATCCTACACCGGGTGTTTATGGCTACACCTTC. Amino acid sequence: CASTKNPTPGVYGYTF.

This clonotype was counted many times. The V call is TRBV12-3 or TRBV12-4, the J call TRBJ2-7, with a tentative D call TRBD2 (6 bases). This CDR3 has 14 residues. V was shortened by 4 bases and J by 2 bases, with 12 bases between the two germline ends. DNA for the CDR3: TGTGCCAGCAGTTCGGAAACGGGGGCCTACGAGCAGTACTTC. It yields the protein CASSSETGAYEQYF.